These 29 T cell receptor beta chains were sequenced from one sample in a study of blood T cells in healthy people across ages. Through a sample-barcoded 5' primer and a J-beta primer mix, a second PCR was run for about 6 to 12 cycles. Using its own MiXCR run on the 5' RACE reads, TCRdb lists one record per CDR3 protein. The data contain under 850,000 distinct CDR3 sequences, 36% of them singletons. Sequencing was performed on blood. Source of these receptors: a man in his late teens or twenties in good health.

This clonotype appeared many times. The V and J genes are TRBV12-3 or TRBV12-4 and TRBJ1-2; 7 positions match TRBD1. V was pared by 6 bases and J by 5 bases, with 6 bases of the junction left unmatched. The CDR3 sequence is 13 residues long. CDR3 protein: CASREDRRYGYTF. The CDR3 nucleotides read TGTGCCAGCAGGGAGGACAGGCGGTATGGCTACACCTTC.

The CDR3 DNA reads as TGTGCCACCAGTGATCCCACGCGGGGGGGCAATGAGCAGTTCTTC. Protein product: CATSDPTRGGNEQFF. The V and J genes are TRBV24-1 and TRBJ2-1; 9 nucleotides align to TRBD2. The J segment lost 6 bases and the V segment lost 3 bases, leaving 5 bases of the junction unmatched. Germline CDR1 KGHDR, CDR2 SFDVKD. This CDR3 has 15 amino acids.

The V call is TRBV27, the J call TRBJ1-5; 11 bases map to TRBD1. After removal of 7 bases from V and 6 bases from J, the junction contained 5 bases not matched to a gene. CDR3 length equals 14 residues. Germline CDR1 MNHEY, CDR2 SMNVEV (reference sequence). CDR3 nucleotides: TGTGCCAGCACCGCGGACAGGGGGCTTCAGCCCCAGCATTTT. Translating gives CASTADRGLQPQHF.

About this clonotype: Germline and junction disagree at one end, which may indicate a read error. CDR3 sequence (DNA): TGTGCCAGCGCCCCGACCGAGGCCACAGATGCGCAGTATTTT. Its translation: CASAPTEATDAQYF. The chain couples TRBV2 to TRBJ2-3; D is ambiguous. The CDR3 covers 14 residues. CDR1 SNHLY and CDR2 FYNNEI come from the germline V gene. The variable domain in full, with the rest retrieved from reference TRBV2 and TRBJ2-3, is EPEVTQTPSHQVTQMGQEVILRCVPISNHLYFYWYRQILGQKVEFLVSFYNNEISEKSEIFDDQFSVERPDGSNFTLKIRSTKLEDSAMYFCASAPTEATDAQYFGPGTRLTVL.

There are many counts of this clonotype. This rearrangement joins TRBV12-3 or TRBV12-4 to TRBJ2-3, with 8 bases identical to TRBD2. V gave up 3 bases and J gave up 4 bases; unmatched junction bases: 6. There are 15 residues in the CDR3. This CDR3 is CASSLMAGGPDTQYF. DNA of the CDR3: TGTGCCAGCAGTTTGATGGCGGGGGGTCCAGATACGCAGTATTTT.

There are a few counts of this clonotype. This sequence joins TRBV28 and TRBJ2-4, with TRBD1 identical over 7 bases. The V and J ends lost 6 bases and 0 bases, in that order; junction bases with no gene match: 8. The CDR3 is 16 residues long. From germline, CDR1 is MDHEN and CDR2 SYDVKM. CDR3 DNA sequence: TGTGCCAGCAGCCCCGTGGACAGGATAGCCAAAAACATTCAGTACTTC. The encoded protein is CASSPVDRIAKNIQYF.

The chain joins TRBV9 to TRBJ2-3; 9 bases agree with TRBD1. This CDR3 is built from 14 residues. The V gene's germline CDR1 is SGDLS and CDR2 YYNGEE. After removal of 3 bases from V and 3 bases from J, the junction contained 2 bases not matched to a gene. CDR3 region: CASSGDRVTDTQYF. Written as DNA, the CDR3 is TGTGCCAGCAGCGGGGACAGGGTAACAGATACGCAGTATTTT.

Comment on this clonotype: This sequence may be a read error, since a much larger clone differs from it by one base. The DNA for the CDR3 is TGCGCCGGCAGCCAAGATGTCTTCTCCTACGAGCAGTACTTC. This encodes CAGSQDVFSYEQYF. This chain uses TRBV4-3 with TRBJ2-7; D remains ambiguous. CDR1 LGHNA and CDR2 YSLEER come from the germline V gene. This CDR3 is built from 14 residues.

The chain links TRBV27 to TRBJ2-1; perhaps TRBD1 as D (6 bases). Trimming pared 3 bases from V and 4 bases from J, leaving 16 bases between. Looked up from germline, CDR1 is MNHEY and CDR2 is SMNVEV (reference sequence). CDR3 length: 16 residues. The CDR3 DNA is TGTGCCAGCAGTTTGATTCAGGGGATGCCTTACAATGAGCAGTTCTTC. Its translation: CASSLIQGMPYNEQFF.

The chain uses TRBV5-1 and TRBJ2-5; 10 nucleotides align to TRBD1. V lost 1 base and J lost 11; bases outside the gene matches: 26. The germline V gene has CDR1 SGHRS and CDR2 YFSETQ. CDR3 length equals 20 residues. DNA of the CDR3: TGCGCCAGCAGCTTGTCCCTTACTCATACCGGGACAGGGGTGTTCAATGAGCAGTACTTC. Amino acid sequence: CASSLSLTHTGTGVFNEQYF.

The J gene is TRBJ2-1, the V gene TRBV20-1, with 15 bases that match TRBD2. With V trimmed by 0 bases and J by 8 bases, 20 bases remained unmatched. CDR1 is DFQATT and CDR2 is SNEGSKA in the germline V gene (reference sequence). CDR3 length: 21 amino acids. CDR3 DNA: TGCAGTGCTAGAGATCTTACTGGGACTAGCGGGGGGCGGCCTGGGTTGGATGAGCAGTTCTTC. Translation: CSARDLTGTSGGRPGLDEQFF.

There are a few counts of this clonotype. V is TRBV12-3 or TRBV12-4 and J is TRBJ2-1, with D perhaps matching TRBD1 (5 bases). The J call may be incorrect, as the DNA end agrees better with TRBJ2-7. The CDR3 is 14 residues long. CDR3 nucleotide sequence: TGTGCCAGCAGTTTCCCCCTCGCGGACAATGAGCAGTACTTC. Protein: CASSFPLADNEQYF.

The V call is TRBV12-3 or TRBV12-4, the J call TRBJ2-2; D perhaps matches TRBD1 (5 bases). The CDR3 loop spans 17 amino acids. V lost 3 bases, J lost 1 base, and 15 bases lay in between. The CDR3 coding sequence is TGTGCCAGCAGTTTCGTAATAACAGGACGGAACACCGGGGAGCTGTTTTTT. Amino acids: CASSFVITGRNTGELFF.

This clonotype was recorded at least ten times. The chain has TRBV12-3 or TRBV12-4 and TRBJ2-7; 10 bases agree with TRBD1. The CDR3 loop spans 15 amino acids. Germline trimming cut 7 bases from V and 0 bases from J; bases unmatched to any gene: 6. The CDR3 nucleotides read TGTGCCAGCACCCGGGACAGGGGCAGCTCCTACGAGCAGTACTTC. Protein: CASTRDRGSSYEQYF.

The chain couples TRBV6-1 to TRBJ2-7, with 8 nucleotides matching TRBD2. The CDR3 is 13 residues long. Germline values: CDR1 MNHNS, CDR2 SASEGT. After removal of 4 bases from V and 2 bases from J, the junction contained 1 base not matched to a gene. The CDR3 sequence is CASSGGLAYEQYF. CDR3 in DNA: TGTGCCAGCAGTGGGGGACTAGCCTACGAGCAGTACTTC.

This sequence joins TRBV12-3 or TRBV12-4 and TRBJ2-5; D is possibly TRBD1 or TRBD2 (5 bases each). The germline V and J ends were trimmed by 4 bases and 2 bases, with 17 bases remaining between them. This CDR3 is built from 16 residues. The CDR3 nucleotides read TGTGCCAGCAGTTCCTCCGGGACGTTACTACAAGAGACCCAGTACTTC. It encodes CASSSSGTLLQETQYF.

This clonotype was observed a few times. The rearrangement uses TRBV12-3 or TRBV12-4 and TRBJ1-5; weak D call: TRBD1 (5 bases). The V and J ends lost 7 bases and 3 bases respectively, with 10 bases between them. The CDR3 covers 13 residues. CDR3 in amino acids: CASKQEFNQPQHF. The CDR3 bases are TGTGCCAGCAAACAGGAATTCAATCAGCCCCAGCATTTT.

V gene TRBV16 combines with J gene TRBJ1-1; maybe TRBD1 (5 bases). Germline loops: CDR1 KGHSY, CDR2 FQNENV. This CDR3 region has 13 residues. V lost 2 bases, J lost 6 bases, and 10 bases lay in between. Written as DNA, the CDR3 is TGTGCCAGCAGCCAACGGTGGGACGCTGAAGCTTTCTTT. Translating it yields CASSQRWDAEAFF.

CDR3 protein: CSAKTGTSGGFADTQYF. CDR3 nucleotide sequence: TGCAGTGCTAAAACCGGGACTAGCGGGGGGTTCGCAGATACGCAGTATTTT. The chain combines TRBV20-1 with TRBJ2-3; 15 bases map to TRBD2. Germline V lookup: CDR1 DFQATT, CDR2 SNEGSKA (reference sequence). The V gene end was trimmed by 4 bases and the J gene end by 4 bases; junction bases not matched to a gene: 9. This CDR3 comprises 17 residues.

This clonotype was recorded at least ten times. The chain carries TRBV10-3 and TRBJ2-3, with unresolved D. The CDR3 runs to 13 residues. Germline V CDR1 and CDR2: ENHRY, SYGVKD. The V and J ends lost 2 bases and 5 bases respectively, with 8 bases between them. DNA of the CDR3: TGTGCCATCAGTGAGACTGAGATAGATACGCAGTATTTT. It yields the protein CAISETEIDTQYF.

This chain uses TRBV20-1 with TRBJ1-1; no clear D. V was clipped by 2 bases and J by 0 bases, with 10 bases between them. The CDR3 has 14 residues. Germline V lookup: CDR1 DFQATT, CDR2 SNEGSKA (reference sequence). The CDR3 coding sequence is TGCAGTGCTAGATACGGAATACTGAACACTGAAGCTTTCTTT. Translated: CSARYGILNTEAFF.

This rearrangement joins TRBV3-1 to TRBJ1-3; no firm D call. This CDR3 has 14 residues. CDR1 and CDR2 from the germline V gene are LGHDT and YNNKEL (reference sequence). Trimming pared 1 base from V and 1 base from J, leaving 5 bases between. The CDR3: CASSQALSGNTIYF. The CDR3 DNA sequence: TGTGCCAGCAGCCAAGCGCTATCTGGAAACACCATATATTTT.

The chain links TRBV4-3 to TRBJ2-3, with a possible D match to TRBD2 (6 bases). Germline CDR1 LGHNA, CDR2 YSLEER. Deletions cut 0 bases from V and 2 bases from J, with 12 bases between. The CDR3 length is 16 residues. The CDR3 nucleotides read TGCGCCAGCAGCCAAGATCTCGGGGACTTCACAGATACGCAGTATTTT. Protein product: CASSQDLGDFTDTQYF.

On this clonotype: Mismatch with germline at one junction end may stem from a read error. The chain couples TRBV4-3 to TRBJ2-1; 7 nucleotides match TRBD2. The CDR3 runs 16 residues. CDR1 is LGHNA and CDR2 is YSLEER in the germline V gene. This CDR3 reads CTSSQDLGTTRETQFF. For the CDR3, the DNA is TGCACCAGCAGCCAAGATCTCGGGACTACCAGGGAGACCCAGTTCTTC.

A remark on this clonotype: One end of the junction is discordant with germline, which a read error may explain. This chain uses TRBV6-6 with TRBJ2-5, with TRBD2 matching 8 bases. This CDR3 comprises 13 residues. Germline V gene sequence: CDR1 MNHNY, CDR2 SVGAGI (reference sequence). CDR3 amino acids: CASSGGAWETQNF. In DNA form, the CDR3 reads TGTGCCAGCAGCGGGGGGGCGTGGGAGACCCAGAACTTC.

This clonotype was seen a single time. V usage is TRBV6-2 or TRBV6-3 and J usage is TRBJ2-4; D may be TRBD1 (5 bases). The CDR3 spans 19 residues. Germline V gene data show CDR1 as MNHEY and CDR2 as SVGEGT. Trimming removed 2 bases from V and 1 base from J, with 21 bases in between. In DNA, the CDR3 is TGTGCCAGCAGTTACGAAGGGGTCAGCCCTATCGCGGCCAAAAACATTCAGTACTTC. Translation: CASSYEGVSPIAAKNIQYF.

This clonotype was seen just once. A much larger clone is a single base away; this may be a read error. This chain connects TRBV20-1 to TRBJ2-7; a possible D gene is TRBD1 (6 bases). The CDR3 runs 14 residues. Per germline, CDR1 DFQATT and CDR2 SNEGSKA (reference sequence). Trimming took 3 bases from V and 0 from J, leaving 12 bases between them. CDR3 in DNA: TGCAGTGCTAGGTCAAGGGGGACCTCCTACGAGCAGTACTTC. It specifies CSARSRGTSYEQYF.

Comment on this clonotype: Possible read error: a much larger clone is one base away. This chain links TRBV15 with TRBJ2-7; TRBD1 matches at 8 bases. V dropped 8 bases and J dropped 7; count of bases not matched to a gene: 7. Germline lookup yields CDR1 LNHNV and CDR2 YYDKDF (reference sequence). This CDR3 region has 12 residues. DNA of the CDR3: TGTGCCACCGGGACAGGCGACAATGAGCAGTACTTC. Residues: CATGTGDNEQYF.

This sequence joins TRBV6-2 or TRBV6-3 and TRBJ1-4, with D uncertain. This CDR3 spans 12 amino acids. CDR1 and CDR2 (germline): MNHEY, SVGEGT. Trimming removed 6 bases from V and 10 bases from J, with 12 bases in between. CDR3 loop: CASSPPSGKLFF. The CDR3 DNA reads TGTGCCAGCAGCCCCCCATCCGGAAAACTGTTTTTT.